This T cell receptor beta chain was identified during a study of T cell responses to AZD1222 COVID-19 vaccine. Whole-study findings and limits: Among the donors, most were white British and more were female, and clonal diversity was possibly underestimated.

TCRdb keeps only in-frame clones here, not all; method: immunoSEQ multiplex PCR. The data show 140,000 to 150,000 clones, about 89% seen once. Remarks on this clone: Its specificity is unknown.

CDR3 length: 17 amino acids. Trimming left V 2 bases short and J 1 base short, with 16 bases between. The germline V gene has CDR1 LNHDA and CDR2 SQIVND (reference sequence). The chain links TRBV19 to TRBJ2-3; D may be TRBD1 (5 bases). Sequenced here: peripheral blood, sampled 28 days after the second dose of the MenACWY control vaccine. The receptor's source is an adult who received the MenACWY meningococcal vaccine as a control. CDR3 sequence: CASSIRTGPRGTDTQYF. CDR3 nucleotides: TGTGCCAGTAGTATACGAACAGGCCCCAGGGGCACAGATACGCAGTATTTT.